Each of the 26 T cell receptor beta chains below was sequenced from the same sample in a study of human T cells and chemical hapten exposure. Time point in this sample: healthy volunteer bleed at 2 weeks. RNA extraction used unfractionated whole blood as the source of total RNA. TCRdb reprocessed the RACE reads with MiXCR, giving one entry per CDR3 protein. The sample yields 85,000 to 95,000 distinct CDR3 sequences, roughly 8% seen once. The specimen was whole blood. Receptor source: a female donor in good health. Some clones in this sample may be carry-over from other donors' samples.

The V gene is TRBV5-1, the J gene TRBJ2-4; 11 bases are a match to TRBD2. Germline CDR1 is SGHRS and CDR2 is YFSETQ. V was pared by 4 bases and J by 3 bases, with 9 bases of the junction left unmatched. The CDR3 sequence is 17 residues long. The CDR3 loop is CASSQKGLADDKNIQYF. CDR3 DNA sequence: TGCGCCAGCAGCCAAAAGGGACTAGCGGATGACAAAAACATTCAGTACTTC.

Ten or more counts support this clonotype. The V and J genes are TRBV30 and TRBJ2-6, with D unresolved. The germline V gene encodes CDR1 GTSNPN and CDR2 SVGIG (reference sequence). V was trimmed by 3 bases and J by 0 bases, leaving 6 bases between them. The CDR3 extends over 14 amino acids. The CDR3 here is CAWSRSSGANVLTF. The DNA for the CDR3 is TGTGCCTGGAGCCGCAGCTCTGGGGCCAACGTCCTGACTTTC. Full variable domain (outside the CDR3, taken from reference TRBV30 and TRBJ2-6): SQTIHQWPATLVQPVGSPLSLECTVEGTSNPNLYWYRQAAGRGLQLLFYSVGIGQISSEVPQNLSASRPQDRQFILSSKKLLLSDSGFYLCAWSRSSGANVLTFGAGSRLTVL.

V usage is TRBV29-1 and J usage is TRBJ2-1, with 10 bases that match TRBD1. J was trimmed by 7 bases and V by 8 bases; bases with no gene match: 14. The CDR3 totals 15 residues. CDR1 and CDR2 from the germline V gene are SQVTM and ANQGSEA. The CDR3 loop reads CSPAVGTGALNEQFF. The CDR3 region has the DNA TGCAGCCCCGCGGTCGGGACAGGGGCCTTAAATGAGCAGTTCTTC.

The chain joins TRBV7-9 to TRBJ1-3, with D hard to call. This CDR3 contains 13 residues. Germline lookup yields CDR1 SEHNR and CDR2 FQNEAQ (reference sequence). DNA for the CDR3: TGTGCTAGCTCCGGAGGATCTGGAAACACCATATATTTT. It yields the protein CASSGGSGNTIYF.

CDR3 in DNA: TGTGCCAGCAGTTTATCGTTTGGGTACGAGCAGTACTTC. Its protein is CASSLSFGYEQYF. V is TRBV27 and J is TRBJ2-7; D remains unclear. V dropped 0 bases and J dropped 4 bases, with 7 bases sitting between them. The length of the CDR3 is 13 residues. CDR1 is MNHEY and CDR2 is SMNVEV in the germline V gene (reference sequence).

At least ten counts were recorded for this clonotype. In nucleotides, the CDR3 is TGTGCCAGCACCGGGGACTTAGAAGAGACCCAGTACTTC. As protein: CASTGDLEETQYF. J is TRBJ2-5 and V is TRBV2; tentative D call: TRBD2 (6 bases). This CDR3 region has 13 residues. Trimming removed 7 bases at V and 3 bases at J, with 12 bases between. Germline V CDR1 and CDR2: SNHLY, FYNNEI.

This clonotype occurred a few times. The CDR3 here is CASRENSPLHF. CDR3 coding DNA: TGTGCCAGCAGAGAGAATTCACCCCTCCACTTT. The gene calls are TRBV6-2 or TRBV6-3 and TRBJ1-6; D not certain. With 6 bases removed from V and 7 bases from J, the gap between germline ends came to 4 bases. Germline V gives CDR1 MNHEY, CDR2 SVGEGT. This CDR3 contains 11 residues.

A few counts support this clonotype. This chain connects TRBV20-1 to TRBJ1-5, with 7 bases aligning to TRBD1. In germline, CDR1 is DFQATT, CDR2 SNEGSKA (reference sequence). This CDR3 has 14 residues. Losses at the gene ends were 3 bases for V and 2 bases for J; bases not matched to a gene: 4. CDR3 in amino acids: CSARDRRGNQPQHF. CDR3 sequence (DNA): TGCAGTGCTAGGGACAGGAGGGGCAATCAGCCCCAGCATTTT.

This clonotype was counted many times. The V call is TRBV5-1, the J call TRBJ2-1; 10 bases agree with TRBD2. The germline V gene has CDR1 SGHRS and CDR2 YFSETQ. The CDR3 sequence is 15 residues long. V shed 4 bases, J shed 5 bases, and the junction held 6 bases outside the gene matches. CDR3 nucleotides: TGCGCCAGCAGCAACCTAGCGGGAGCCGACAATGAGCAGTTCTTC. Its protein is CASSNLAGADNEQFF. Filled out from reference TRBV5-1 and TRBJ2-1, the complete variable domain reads KAGVTQTPRYLIKTRGQQVTLSCSPISGHRSVSWYQQTPGQGLQFLFEYFSETQRNKGNFPGRFSGRQFSNSRSEMNVSTLELGDSALYLCASSNLAGADNEQFFGPGTRLTVL.

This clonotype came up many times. CDR3 amino acids: CASSWDLSGNTIYF. The CDR3 DNA follows: TGTGCCAGCAGTTGGGACCTCTCTGGAAACACCATATATTTT. The chain is built from TRBV14 and TRBJ1-3; TRBD1 might be the D (5 bases). The V and J ends lost 6 bases and 0 bases respectively, with 9 bases between them. The CDR3 totals 14 residues. The germline CDR1 and CDR2 sequences are SGHDN and FVKESK.

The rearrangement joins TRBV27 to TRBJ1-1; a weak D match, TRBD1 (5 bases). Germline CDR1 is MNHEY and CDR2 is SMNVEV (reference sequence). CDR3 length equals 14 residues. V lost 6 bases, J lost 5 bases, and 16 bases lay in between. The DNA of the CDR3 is TGTGCCAGCAGCGAAGGGGCAGGGCGGACTGAAGCTTTCTTT. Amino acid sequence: CASSEGAGRTEAFF.

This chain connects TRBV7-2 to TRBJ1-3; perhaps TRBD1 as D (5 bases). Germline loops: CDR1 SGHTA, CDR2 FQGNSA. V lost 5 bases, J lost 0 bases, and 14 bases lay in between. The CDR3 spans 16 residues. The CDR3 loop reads CASSPPGPRSGNTIYF. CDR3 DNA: TGTGCCAGCAGCCCACCGGGACCCCGCTCTGGAAACACCATATATTTT.

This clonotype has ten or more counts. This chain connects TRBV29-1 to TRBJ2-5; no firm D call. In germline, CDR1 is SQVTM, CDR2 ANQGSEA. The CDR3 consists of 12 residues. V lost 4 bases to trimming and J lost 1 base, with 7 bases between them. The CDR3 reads CSVARLQETQYF. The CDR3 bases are TGCAGCGTTGCACGACTCCAAGAGACCCAGTACTTC.

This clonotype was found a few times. The CDR3 is CASSRLADPYNEQFF. CDR3 in DNA: TGTGCCAGCAGTCGACTAGCGGATCCCTACAATGAGCAGTTCTTC. The V gene is TRBV6-5, the J gene TRBJ2-1; 9 nucleotides agree with TRBD2. V trimming: 5 bases; J trimming: 2 bases; junction bases outside the gene matches: 4. Looked up from germline, CDR1 is MNHEY and CDR2 is SVGAGI. The CDR3 spans 15 residues.

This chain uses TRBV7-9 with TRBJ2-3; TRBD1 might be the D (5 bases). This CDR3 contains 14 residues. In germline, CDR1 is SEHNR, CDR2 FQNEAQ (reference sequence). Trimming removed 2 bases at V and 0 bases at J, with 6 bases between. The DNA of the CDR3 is TGTGCCAGCAGCTTACAGGGCAGCACAGATACGCAGTATTTT. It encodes CASSLQGSTDTQYF.

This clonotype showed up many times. The CDR3: CSARLTGGYFAETQYF. CDR3 nucleotide sequence: TGCAGTGCTAGGCTAACAGGGGGCTATTTCGCGGAGACCCAGTACTTC. The V and J genes are TRBV20-1 and TRBJ2-5; TRBD1 aligns across 9 bases. Germline V gene sequence: CDR1 DFQATT, CDR2 SNEGSKA (reference sequence). This CDR3 has 16 residues. V gave up 3 bases and J gave up 5 bases; unmatched junction bases: 13.

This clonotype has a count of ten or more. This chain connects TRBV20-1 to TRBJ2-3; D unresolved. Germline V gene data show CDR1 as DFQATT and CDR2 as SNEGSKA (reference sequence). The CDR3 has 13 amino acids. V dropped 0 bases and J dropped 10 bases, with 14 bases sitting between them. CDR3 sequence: CSAREPLVMAQYF. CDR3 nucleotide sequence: TGCAGTGCTAGAGAGCCCTTGGTTATGGCGCAGTATTTT.

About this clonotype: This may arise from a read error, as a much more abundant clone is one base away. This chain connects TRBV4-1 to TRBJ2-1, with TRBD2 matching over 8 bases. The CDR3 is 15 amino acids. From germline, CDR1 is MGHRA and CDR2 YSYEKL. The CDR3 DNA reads TGCGCCAGCAGCCCGATTAGCGGGACTTACAATGATCAGTTCTTC. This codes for CASSPISGTYNDQFF.

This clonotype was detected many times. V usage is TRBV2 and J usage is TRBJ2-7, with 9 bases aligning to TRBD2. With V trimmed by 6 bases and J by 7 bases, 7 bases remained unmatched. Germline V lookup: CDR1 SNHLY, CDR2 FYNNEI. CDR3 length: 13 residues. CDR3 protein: CASSRGLASEQYF. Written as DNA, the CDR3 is TGTGCCAGCAGCCGCGGACTAGCGAGTGAGCAGTACTTC.

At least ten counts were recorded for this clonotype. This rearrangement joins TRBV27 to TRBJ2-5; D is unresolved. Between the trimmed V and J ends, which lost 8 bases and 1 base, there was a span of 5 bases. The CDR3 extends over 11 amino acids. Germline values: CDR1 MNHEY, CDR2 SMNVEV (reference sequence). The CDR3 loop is CASASQETQYF. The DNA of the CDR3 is TGTGCCAGCGCCTCCCAAGAGACCCAGTACTTC.

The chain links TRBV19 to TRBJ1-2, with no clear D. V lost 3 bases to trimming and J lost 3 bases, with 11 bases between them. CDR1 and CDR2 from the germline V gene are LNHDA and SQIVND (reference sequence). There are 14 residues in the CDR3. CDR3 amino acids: CASSIGEIDYGYTF. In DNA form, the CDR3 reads TGTGCCAGTAGTATTGGGGAGATCGACTATGGCTACACCTTC.

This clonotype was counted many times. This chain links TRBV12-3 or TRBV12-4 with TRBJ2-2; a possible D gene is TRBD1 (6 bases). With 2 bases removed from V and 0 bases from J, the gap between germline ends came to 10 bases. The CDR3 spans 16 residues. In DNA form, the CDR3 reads TGTGCCAGCAGTTTACCTGGACAGCCGAACACCGGGGAGCTGTTTTTT. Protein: CASSLPGQPNTGELFF.

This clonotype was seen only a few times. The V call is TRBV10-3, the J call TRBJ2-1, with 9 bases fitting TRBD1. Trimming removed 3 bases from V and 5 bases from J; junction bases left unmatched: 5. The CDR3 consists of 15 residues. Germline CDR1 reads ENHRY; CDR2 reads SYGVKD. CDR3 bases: TGTGCCATCAGTGAAGAGACAGGGGGACACAATGAGCAGTTCTTC. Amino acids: CAISEETGGHNEQFF.

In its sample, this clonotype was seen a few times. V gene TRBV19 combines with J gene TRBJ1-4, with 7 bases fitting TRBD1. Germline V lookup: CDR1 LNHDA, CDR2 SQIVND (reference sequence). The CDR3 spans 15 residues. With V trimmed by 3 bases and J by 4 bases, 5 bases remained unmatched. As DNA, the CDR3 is TGTGCCAGTAGTATCCCCGGGACAGTTAATGAAAAACTGTTTTTT. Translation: CASSIPGTVNEKLFF.

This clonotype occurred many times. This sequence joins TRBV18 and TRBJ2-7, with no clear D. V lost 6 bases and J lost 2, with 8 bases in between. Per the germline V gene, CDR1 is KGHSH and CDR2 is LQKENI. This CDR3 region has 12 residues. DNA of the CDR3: TGTGCCAGCTCTCTCGACCCCTACGAGCAGTACTTC. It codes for CASSLDPYEQYF.

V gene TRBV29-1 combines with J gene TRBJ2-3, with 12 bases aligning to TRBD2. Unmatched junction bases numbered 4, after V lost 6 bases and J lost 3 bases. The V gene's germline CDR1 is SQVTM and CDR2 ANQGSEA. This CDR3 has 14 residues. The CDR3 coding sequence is TGCAGCGTCCTAGCGGGAGGGCCAACAGATACGCAGTATTTT. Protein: CSVLAGGPTDTQYF.